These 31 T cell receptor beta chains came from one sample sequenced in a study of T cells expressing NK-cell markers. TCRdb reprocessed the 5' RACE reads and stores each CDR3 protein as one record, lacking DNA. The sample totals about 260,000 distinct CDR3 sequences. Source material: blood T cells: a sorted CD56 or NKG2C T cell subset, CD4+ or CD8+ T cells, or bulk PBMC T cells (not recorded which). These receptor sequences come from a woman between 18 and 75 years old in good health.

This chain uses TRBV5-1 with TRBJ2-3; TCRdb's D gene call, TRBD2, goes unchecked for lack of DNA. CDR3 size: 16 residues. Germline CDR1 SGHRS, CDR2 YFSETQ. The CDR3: CASSRSSGGAQDTQYF.

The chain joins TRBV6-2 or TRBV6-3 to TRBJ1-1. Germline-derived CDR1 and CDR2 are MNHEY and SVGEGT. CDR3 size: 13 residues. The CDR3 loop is CASSRPDTREAFF.

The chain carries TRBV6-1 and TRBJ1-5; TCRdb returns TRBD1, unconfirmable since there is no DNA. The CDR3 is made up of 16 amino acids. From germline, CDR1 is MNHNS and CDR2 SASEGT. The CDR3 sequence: CASSRTGTGPNQPQHF.

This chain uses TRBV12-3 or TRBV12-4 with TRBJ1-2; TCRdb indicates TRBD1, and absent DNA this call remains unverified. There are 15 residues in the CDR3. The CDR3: CASTHHARGGYGYTF.

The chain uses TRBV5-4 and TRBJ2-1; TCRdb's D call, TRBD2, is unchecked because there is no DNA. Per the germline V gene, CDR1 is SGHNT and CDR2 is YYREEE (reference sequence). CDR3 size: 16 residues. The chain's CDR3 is CASSLRGGGEGNEQFF.

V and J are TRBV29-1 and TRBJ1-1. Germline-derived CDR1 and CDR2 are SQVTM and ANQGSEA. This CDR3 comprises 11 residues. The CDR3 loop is CSAARQGGAFF.

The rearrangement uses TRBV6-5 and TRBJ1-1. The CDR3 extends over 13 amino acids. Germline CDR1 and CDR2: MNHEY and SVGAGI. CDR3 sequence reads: CASVNTLNTEAFF.

The CDR3 protein is CASSDVAPRAYNEQFF. The rearrangement uses TRBV2 and TRBJ2-1. This CDR3 has 16 amino acids. Germline CDR1 and CDR2: SNHLY and FYNNEI.

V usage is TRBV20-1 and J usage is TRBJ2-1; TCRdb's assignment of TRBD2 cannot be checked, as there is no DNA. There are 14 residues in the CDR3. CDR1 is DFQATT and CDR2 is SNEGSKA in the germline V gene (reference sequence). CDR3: CSAPDGRSYNEQFF.

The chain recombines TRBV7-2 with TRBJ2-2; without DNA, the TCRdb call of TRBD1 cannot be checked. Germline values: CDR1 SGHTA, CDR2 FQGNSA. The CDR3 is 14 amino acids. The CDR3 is CASSFTGRTGELFF.

CDR3 sequence: CASSSPGLAVYNEQFF. The chain is built from TRBV28 and TRBJ2-1; TCRdb's D call of TRBD2 is untestable without DNA. Per the germline V gene, CDR1 is MDHEN and CDR2 is SYDVKM. The CDR3 consists of 16 residues.

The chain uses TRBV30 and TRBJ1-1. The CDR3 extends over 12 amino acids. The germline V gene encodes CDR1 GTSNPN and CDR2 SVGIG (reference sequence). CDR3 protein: CAWSPSYTEAFF.

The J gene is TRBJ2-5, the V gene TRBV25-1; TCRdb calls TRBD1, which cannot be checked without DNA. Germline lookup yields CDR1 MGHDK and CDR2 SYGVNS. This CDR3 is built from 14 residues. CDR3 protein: CASSVQEVGETQYF.

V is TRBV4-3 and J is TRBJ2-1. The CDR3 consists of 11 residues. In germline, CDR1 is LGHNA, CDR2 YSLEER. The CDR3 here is CASSQENEQFF.

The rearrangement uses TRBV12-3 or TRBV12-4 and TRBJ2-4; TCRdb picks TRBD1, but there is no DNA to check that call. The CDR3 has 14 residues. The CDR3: CASSRTRDRMFQYF.

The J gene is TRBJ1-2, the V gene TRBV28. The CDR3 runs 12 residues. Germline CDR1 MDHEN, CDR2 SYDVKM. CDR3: CASRGRVGGYTF.

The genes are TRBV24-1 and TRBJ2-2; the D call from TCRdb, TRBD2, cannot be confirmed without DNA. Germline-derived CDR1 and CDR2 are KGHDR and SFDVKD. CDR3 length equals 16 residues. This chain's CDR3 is CATSDLPSGRTGELFF.

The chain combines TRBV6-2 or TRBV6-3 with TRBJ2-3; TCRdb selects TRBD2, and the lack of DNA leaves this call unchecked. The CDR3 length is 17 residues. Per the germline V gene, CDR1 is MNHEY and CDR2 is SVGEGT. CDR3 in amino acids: CASSYQAGGPEVDTQYF.

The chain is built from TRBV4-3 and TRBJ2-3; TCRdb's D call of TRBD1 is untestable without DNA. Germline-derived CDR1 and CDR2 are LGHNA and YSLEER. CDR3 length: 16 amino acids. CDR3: CASSLRQGGSTDTQYF.

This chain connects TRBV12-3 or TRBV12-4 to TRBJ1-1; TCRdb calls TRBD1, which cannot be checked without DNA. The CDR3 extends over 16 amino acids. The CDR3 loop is CASSRTGGAMTTEAFF.

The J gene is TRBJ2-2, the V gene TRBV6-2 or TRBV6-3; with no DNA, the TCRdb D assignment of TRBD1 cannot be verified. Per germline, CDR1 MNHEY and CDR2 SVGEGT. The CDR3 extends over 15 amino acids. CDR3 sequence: CASSFAGTGVGELFF.

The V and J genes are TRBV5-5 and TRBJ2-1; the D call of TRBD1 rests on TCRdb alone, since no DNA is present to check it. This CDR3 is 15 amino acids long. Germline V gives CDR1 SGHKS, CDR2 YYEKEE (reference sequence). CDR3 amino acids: CASSTGTGSYNEQFF.

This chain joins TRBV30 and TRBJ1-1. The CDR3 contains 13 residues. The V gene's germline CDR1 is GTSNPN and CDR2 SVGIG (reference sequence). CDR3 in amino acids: CAWSGQSYTEAFF.

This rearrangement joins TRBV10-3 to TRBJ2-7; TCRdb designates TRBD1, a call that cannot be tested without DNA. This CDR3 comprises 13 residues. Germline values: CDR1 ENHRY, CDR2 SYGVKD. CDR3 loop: CAISGTGGGEQYF.

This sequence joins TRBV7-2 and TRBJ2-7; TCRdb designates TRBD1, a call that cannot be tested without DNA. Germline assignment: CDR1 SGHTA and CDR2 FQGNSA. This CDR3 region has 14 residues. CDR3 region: CASSRTGKGYEQYF. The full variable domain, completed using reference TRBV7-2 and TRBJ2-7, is GAGVSQSPSNKVTEKGKDVELRCDPISGHTALYWYRQSLGQGLEFLIYFQGNSAPDKSGLPSDRFSAERTGGSVSTLTIQRTQQEDSAVYLCASSRTGKGYEQYFGPGTRLTVT.

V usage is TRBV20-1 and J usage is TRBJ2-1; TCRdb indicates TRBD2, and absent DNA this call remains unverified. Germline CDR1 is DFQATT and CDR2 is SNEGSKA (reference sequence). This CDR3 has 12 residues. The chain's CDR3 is CSATQAGNEQFF.

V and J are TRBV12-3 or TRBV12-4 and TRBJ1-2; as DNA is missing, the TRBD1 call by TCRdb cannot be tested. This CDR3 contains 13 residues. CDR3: CASSRTAEGGYTF.

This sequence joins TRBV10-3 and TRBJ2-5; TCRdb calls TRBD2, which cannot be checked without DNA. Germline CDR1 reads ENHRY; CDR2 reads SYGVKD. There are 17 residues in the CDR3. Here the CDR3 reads CAISESPLAGGQETQYF.

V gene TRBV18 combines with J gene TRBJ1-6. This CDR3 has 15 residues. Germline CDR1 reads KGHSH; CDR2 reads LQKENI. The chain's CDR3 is CASSRIERRDSPLHF.

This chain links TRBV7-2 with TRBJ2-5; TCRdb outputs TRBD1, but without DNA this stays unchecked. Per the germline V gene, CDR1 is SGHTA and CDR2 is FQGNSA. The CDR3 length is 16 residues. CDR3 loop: CASSLRGGTGGETQYF.

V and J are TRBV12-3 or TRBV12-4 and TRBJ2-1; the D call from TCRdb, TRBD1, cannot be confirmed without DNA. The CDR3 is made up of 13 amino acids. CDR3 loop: CASRRTGSGEQFF.